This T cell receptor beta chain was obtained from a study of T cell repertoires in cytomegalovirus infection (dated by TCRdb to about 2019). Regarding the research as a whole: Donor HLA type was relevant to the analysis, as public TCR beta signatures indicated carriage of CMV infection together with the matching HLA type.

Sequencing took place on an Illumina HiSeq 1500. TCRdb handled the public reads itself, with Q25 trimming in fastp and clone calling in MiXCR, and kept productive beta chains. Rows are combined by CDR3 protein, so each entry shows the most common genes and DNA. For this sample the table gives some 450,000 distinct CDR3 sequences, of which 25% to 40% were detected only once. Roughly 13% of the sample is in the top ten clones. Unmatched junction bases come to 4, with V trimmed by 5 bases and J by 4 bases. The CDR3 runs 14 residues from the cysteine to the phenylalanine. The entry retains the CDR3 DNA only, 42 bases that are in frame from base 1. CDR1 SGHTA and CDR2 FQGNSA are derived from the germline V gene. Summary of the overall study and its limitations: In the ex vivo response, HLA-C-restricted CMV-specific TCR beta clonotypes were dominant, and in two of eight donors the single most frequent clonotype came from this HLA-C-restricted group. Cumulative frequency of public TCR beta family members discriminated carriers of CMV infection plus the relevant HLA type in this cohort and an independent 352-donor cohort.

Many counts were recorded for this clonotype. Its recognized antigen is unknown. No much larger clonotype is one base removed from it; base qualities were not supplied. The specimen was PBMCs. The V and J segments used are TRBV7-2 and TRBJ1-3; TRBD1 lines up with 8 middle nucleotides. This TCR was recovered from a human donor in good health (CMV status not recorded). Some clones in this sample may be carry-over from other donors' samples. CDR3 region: CASSPDRAGNTIYF. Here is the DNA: TGTGCCAGCAGCCCGGACAGGGCCGGAAACACCATATATTTT.